This T cell receptor (beta chain) was sequenced in a study of blood T cell repertoires in COVID-19. Per the original data handling: From reference gene primer amplification, estimates of nucleated cell counts were derived. TCRdb keeps only in-frame clones here, not all; method: immunoSEQ multiplex PCR. The DNA gave D and trimming, while V, J and clone size come from that table. Found here are approximately 350,000 clones, roughly 90% of them singletons; the top ten hold roughly 6.6%. Germline loops: CDR1 LGHNA, CDR2 YSLEER. V lost 4 bases and J lost 5, with 14 bases in between. The CDR3 has 14 residues. One Seattle source followed patients from active infection through their disease course. This clone was found once.

This receptor was obtained from a woman aged 70-85 years with COVID-19, enrolled during active disease. The material sequenced was peripheral blood. V usage is TRBV4-3 and J usage is TRBJ1-1, with D maybe TRBD1 (6 bases). CDR3 sequence reads: CASSRFHRETEAFF. As DNA, the CDR3 is TGCGCCAGCAGCCGATTTCACAGGGAGACTGAAGCTTTCTTT.